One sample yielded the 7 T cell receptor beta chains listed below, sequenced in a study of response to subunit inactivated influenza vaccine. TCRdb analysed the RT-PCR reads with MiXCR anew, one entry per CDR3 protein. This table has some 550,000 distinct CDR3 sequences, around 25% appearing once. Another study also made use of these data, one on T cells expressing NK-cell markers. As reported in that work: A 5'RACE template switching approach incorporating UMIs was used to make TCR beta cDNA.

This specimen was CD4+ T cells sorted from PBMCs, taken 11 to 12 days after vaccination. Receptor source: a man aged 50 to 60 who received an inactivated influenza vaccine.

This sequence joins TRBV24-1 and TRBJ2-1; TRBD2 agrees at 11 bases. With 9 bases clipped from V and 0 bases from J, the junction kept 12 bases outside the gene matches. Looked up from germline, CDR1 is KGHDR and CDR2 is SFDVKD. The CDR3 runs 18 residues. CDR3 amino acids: CATASGTSGPTSYNEQFF. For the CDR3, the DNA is TGTGCCACCGCGTCCGGGACTAGCGGACCTACCTCCTACAATGAGCAGTTCTTC.

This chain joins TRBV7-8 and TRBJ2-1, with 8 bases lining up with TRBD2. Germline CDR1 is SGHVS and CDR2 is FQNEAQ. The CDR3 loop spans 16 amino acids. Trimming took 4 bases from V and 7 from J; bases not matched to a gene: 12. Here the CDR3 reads CASSSLTGGRLNEQFF. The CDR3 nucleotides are TGTGCCAGCAGCTCCCTAACGGGCGGGAGGTTGAATGAGCAGTTCTTC.

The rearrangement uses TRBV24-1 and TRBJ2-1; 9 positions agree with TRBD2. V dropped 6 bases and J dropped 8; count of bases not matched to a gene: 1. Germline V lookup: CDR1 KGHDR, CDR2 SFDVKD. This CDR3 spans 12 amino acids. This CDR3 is CATSLAGDEQFF. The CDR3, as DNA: TGTGCCACCAGTTTAGCGGGAGATGAGCAGTTCTTC.

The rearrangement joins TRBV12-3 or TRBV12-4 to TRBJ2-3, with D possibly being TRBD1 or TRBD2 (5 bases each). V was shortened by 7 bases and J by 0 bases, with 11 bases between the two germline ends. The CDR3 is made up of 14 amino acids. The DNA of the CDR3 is TGTGCCAGCAACAAGGGACGGAGCACAGATACGCAGTATTTT. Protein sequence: CASNKGRSTDTQYF.

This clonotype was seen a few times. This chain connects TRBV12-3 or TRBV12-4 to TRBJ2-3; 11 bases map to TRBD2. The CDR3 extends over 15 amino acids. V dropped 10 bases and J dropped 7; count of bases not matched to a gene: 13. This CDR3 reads CAIKGGTSGAHTQYF. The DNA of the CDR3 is TGTGCCATTAAAGGGGGGACTAGCGGTGCACATACGCAGTATTTT.

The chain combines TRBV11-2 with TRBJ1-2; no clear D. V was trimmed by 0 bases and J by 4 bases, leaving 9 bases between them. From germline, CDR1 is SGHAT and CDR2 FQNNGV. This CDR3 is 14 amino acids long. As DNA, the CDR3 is TGTGCCAGCAGCTTAGATTTGGAGAGCTATGGCTACACCTTC. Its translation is CASSLDLESYGYTF.

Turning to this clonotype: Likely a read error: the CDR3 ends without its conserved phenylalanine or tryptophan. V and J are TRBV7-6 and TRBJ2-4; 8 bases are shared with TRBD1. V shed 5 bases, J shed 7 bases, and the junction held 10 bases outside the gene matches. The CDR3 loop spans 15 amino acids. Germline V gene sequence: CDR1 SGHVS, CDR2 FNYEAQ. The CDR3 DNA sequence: TGTGCCAGCAGCAGAACCGGGACAGGAGGCAACATTCAGTACTAC. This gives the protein CASSRTGTGGNIQYY.